This T cell receptor (beta chain) emerged from a study of T cells in Graves' hyperthyroidism and ophthalmopathy. About the study: Upon initial diagnosis and before any treatment, peripheral blood was collected.

This clonotype appeared a few times. The TCR beta CDR3 regions underwent amplification using RNA transcripts as the source. TCR CDR3 regions were first amplified by RT-PCR with HTBI primers. TCRdb used MiXCR to reprocess the multiplex PCR reads, holding one entry per CDR3 protein. The sample lists about 350,000 distinct CDR3 sequences, roughly 13% occurring once. Graves' hyperthyroidism without ophthalmopathy progression within 18 months was termed stable. Used for diagnoses were clinical symptoms, serum thyroxine and TRAb, thyroid ultrasound and orbital computed tomography. The source of the PBMCs was 10 ml of fresh peripheral blood. The receptor's source is a woman in her 30s with Graves' hyperthyroidism. Sequencing was performed on blood.

CDR3 region: CASSLAGRGEQFF. The CDR3, as DNA: TGTGCCAGCAGCTTAGCGGGACGCGGTGAGCAGTTCTTC. The gene calls are TRBV7-9 and TRBJ2-1; D might be TRBD1 or TRBD2, each matching 5 bases. The germline gives CDR1 SEHNR, CDR2 FQNEAQ (reference sequence). The CDR3 has 13 residues. The germline V and J ends were trimmed by 0 bases and 9 bases, with 9 bases remaining between them. The full variable domain, rest sourced from reference TRBV7-9 and TRBJ2-1, is DTGVSQNPRHKITKRGQNVTFRCDPISEHNRLYWYRQTLGQGPEFLTYFQNEAQLEKSRLLSDRFSAERPKGSFSTLEIQRTEQGDSAMYLCASSLAGRGEQFFGPGTRLTVL.